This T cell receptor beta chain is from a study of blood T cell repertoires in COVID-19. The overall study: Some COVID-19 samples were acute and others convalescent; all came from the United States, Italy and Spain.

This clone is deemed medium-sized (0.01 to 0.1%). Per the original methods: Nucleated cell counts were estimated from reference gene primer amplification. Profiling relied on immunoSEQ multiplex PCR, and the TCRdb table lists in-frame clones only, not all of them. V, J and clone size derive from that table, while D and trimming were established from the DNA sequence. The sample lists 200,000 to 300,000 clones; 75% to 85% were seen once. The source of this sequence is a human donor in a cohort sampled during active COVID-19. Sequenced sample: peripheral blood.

CDR3 bases: TGTGCCTGCCACAGGGGGCTCGTAAATTCACCCCTCCACTTT. It yields the protein CACHRGLVNSPLHF. J is TRBJ1-6 and V is TRBV30; 9 nucleotides match TRBD1. The V segment lost 6 bases and the J segment 7 bases; nucleotides outside the gene matches: 7. Germline loops: CDR1 GTSNPN, CDR2 SVGIG (reference sequence). The CDR3 is 14 amino acids.